The T cell receptor beta chain under discussion was sequenced for a study of naive and memory T cell subsets. Both TRBC1 and TRBC2 were covered by a beta constant-region primer of two equimolar oligonucleotides. Nested alpha and beta constant-region primers with the SP2 primer drove four PCR rounds on ligated cDNA. MiXCR was run by TCRdb on the UMI-ligation and nested PCR reads, yielding one entry per CDR3 protein. The sample lists 98,000 or so distinct CDR3 sequences; 10% to 12% were seen once. Regarding the study as a whole: Naive repertoires, especially CD8, held a few larger clonotypes, possibly memory cells re-expressing CD45RA.

The CDR3 spans 13 residues. Germline V CDR1 and CDR2: SGHTA, FQGTGA. V was cut by 3 bases and J by 9 bases, with 9 bases left in between. This clonotype was detected only a few times. The antigen remains undetermined. This TCR came from a human donor in good health. Specimen: naive CD4+ T cells from blood. The rearrangement uses TRBV7-3 and TRBJ1-6, with D unresolved. This CDR3 is CASSFRDSSPLHF. The DNA for the CDR3 is TGTGCCAGCAGCTTTAGGGATTCTTCACCCCTCCACTTT.